One sample yielded the 13 T cell receptor beta chains listed below, sequenced in a study of OX40 agonist ivuxolimab in advanced cancers. Sequencing was performed with immunoSEQ multiplex PCR; in TCRdb, only in-frame clones are kept and a portion is missing. The sample carries 6,000 to 9,500 clones, around 73% recorded once. This sample comprised CD4+ or CD8+ T cells sorted from blood, obtained in a trial of the OX40 agonist ivuxolimab. The receptors shown here come from an adult with an advanced solid tumor such as melanoma, head and neck, liver or kidney cancer.

This rearrangement joins TRBV13 to TRBJ1-2; possibly TRBD1 for D (5 bases). This CDR3 has 15 residues. Between the trimmed V and J ends, which lost 2 bases and 4 bases, there was a span of 14 bases. CDR1 is PRHDT and CDR2 is FYEKMQ in the germline V gene (reference sequence). The CDR3 coding sequence is TGTGCCAGCAGCTTACGGGGGGAGGAGATCTATGGCTACACCTTC. It translates to CASSLRGEEIYGYTF.

CDR3 sequence reads: CASTNGAHYGYTF. The CDR3 region has the DNA TGTGCCAGCACCAATGGGGCGCACTATGGCTACACCTTC. This rearrangement joins TRBV6-5 to TRBJ1-2; D possibly corresponds to TRBD1 (5 bases). Germline CDR1 and CDR2: MNHEY and SVGAGI. The CDR3 length is 13 residues. Trimming cost V 7 bases and J 3 bases, with 12 bases left between them.

DNA of the CDR3: TGTGCCAGCAGCCAAGCCGGGCCCGAGCAGTACTTC. Its translation: CASSQAGPEQYF. The chain is built from TRBV14 and TRBJ2-7; no clear D. V shed 1 base and J shed 6 bases, with 7 bases lying between them. This CDR3 spans 12 amino acids. Germline values: CDR1 SGHDN, CDR2 FVKESK.

This clone was seen repeatedly, ten times or more. This sequence joins TRBV7-2 and TRBJ2-7, with D unclear. The CDR3 is made up of 16 amino acids. V dropped 1 base and J dropped 2 bases, with 15 bases sitting between them. The germline CDR1 and CDR2 sequences are SGHTA and FQGNSA. CDR3 loop: CASSLEQSLLTYEQYF. The CDR3 region has the DNA TGTGCCAGCAGCTTAGAGCAGTCTCTGCTAACCTACGAGCAGTACTTC.

This sequence joins TRBV7-8 and TRBJ1-4, with D perhaps TRBD1 (5 bases). The CDR3 consists of 14 residues. Trimming pared 4 bases from V and 8 bases from J, leaving 14 bases between. The germline V gene has CDR1 SGHVS and CDR2 FQNEAQ. The CDR3 here is CASSSGGRREKLFF. DNA of the CDR3: TGTGCCAGCAGCTCGGGGGGGAGAAGAGAAAAACTGTTTTTT.

This clone has just one count. The chain carries TRBV6-9 and TRBJ2-1; the match to TRBD2 covers 7 bases. V lost 5 bases, J lost 3 bases, and 7 bases stayed unmatched. The CDR3 length is 15 residues. In germline, CDR1 is MNHGY, CDR2 SVAAGI. CDR3 sequence reads: CASSPLAENYNEQFF. CDR3 nucleotides: TGTGCCAGCAGTCCTCTAGCGGAAAACTACAATGAGCAGTTCTTC.

The chain joins TRBV28 to TRBJ2-1; TRBD2 aligns across 10 bases. CDR1 is MDHEN, CDR2 SYDVKM, per germline. Trimming removed 5 bases from V and 9 bases from J; junction bases left unmatched: 10. This CDR3 is built from 15 residues. CDR3 nucleotide sequence: TGTGCCAGCAGTCCTGTGGGACTAGCGAACTCTGAGCAGTTCTTC. Its protein product is CASSPVGLANSEQFF.

The V gene is TRBV11-2, the J gene TRBJ2-1; D may correspond to TRBD1 or TRBD2 (5 bases each). The CDR3 covers 15 residues. The germline V gene has CDR1 SGHAT and CDR2 FQNNGV. Trimming removed 5 bases at V and 1 base at J, with 12 bases between. As DNA, the CDR3 is TGTGCCAGCAGCCCAAACTGGGGGTCCTACAATGAGCAGTTCTTC. Translated, it gives CASSPNWGSYNEQFF.

This clone is medium-sized (0.01 to 0.1%) in the sample. The rearrangement links TRBV6-6 to TRBJ2-3; D is ambiguous. The CDR3 contains 13 residues. From germline, CDR1 is MNHNY and CDR2 SVGAGI (reference sequence). Between the trimmed V and J ends, which lost 0 bases and 5 bases, there was a span of 6 bases. CDR3 sequence reads: CASSYSDGDTQYF. CDR3 bases: TGTGCCAGCAGTTACTCGGACGGAGATACGCAGTATTTT.

By share, this clone ranks as medium-sized. The rearrangement links TRBV7-2 to TRBJ2-1; a weak D match, TRBD2 (5 bases). Germline values: CDR1 SGHTA, CDR2 FQGNSA. Trimming removed 4 bases at V and 9 bases at J, with 13 bases between. This CDR3 region has 13 residues. DNA for the CDR3: TGTGCCAGCAGCTCCCACCCGGGGAGTGAGCAGTTCTTC. Residues: CASSSHPGSEQFF.

This clone came up a few times. The chain couples TRBV7-2 to TRBJ1-1; D call uncertain. Trimming pared 5 bases from V and 4 bases from J, leaving 8 bases between. There are 12 residues in the CDR3. CDR1 and CDR2 (germline): SGHTA, FQGNSA. CDR3 in amino acids: CASSQGVTEAFF. For the CDR3, the DNA is TGTGCCAGCAGCCAAGGAGTCACTGAAGCTTTCTTT. Looking up the rest from reference TRBV7-2 and TRBJ1-1 gives the full variable domain: GAGVSQSPSNKVTEKGKDVELRCDPISGHTALYWYRQSLGQGLEFLIYFQGNSAPDKSGLPSDRFSAERTGGSVSTLTIQRTQQEDSAVYLCASSQGVTEAFFGQGTRLTVV.

Written as DNA, the CDR3 is TGTGCCAGCAGCTTAGCCACCCGGACTAGCGGGAGAGGCACAGATACGCAGTATTTT. Translation gives CASSLATRTSGRGTDTQYF. The chain combines TRBV7-6 with TRBJ2-3, with TRBD2 matching 13 bases. Trimming at V came to 0 bases and at J to 1 base, leaving 7 bases not matched to a gene. Germline V gene data show CDR1 as SGHVS and CDR2 as FNYEAQ. There are 19 residues in the CDR3.

In this sample, this clone turned up once. J is TRBJ2-6 and V is TRBV7-2; 8 bases are a match to TRBD2. The ends lost 5 bases at V and 4 bases at J; junction bases unmatched: 4. The germline V gene has CDR1 SGHTA and CDR2 FQGNSA. This CDR3 region has 15 residues. CDR3 DNA sequence: TGTGCCAGCAGCCCCCCGGGAGGGGGGGCCAACGTCCTGACTTTC. This gives the protein CASSPPGGGANVLTF.